These T cell receptor beta chains were read from a single sample in a study of radiation and T cells in renal cell carcinoma. Measured with immunoSEQ multiplex PCR; TCRdb has only the in-frame clones, and not every one. The sample has roughly 80,000 clones; approximately 86% are singletons. The sample was blood, taken from a patient whose treatment included radiotherapy and nephrectomy. The receptors derive from a woman between 50 and 59 years old with renal cell carcinoma. CDR3s include the opening cysteine and the closing phenylalanine or tryptophan. Each record gives: V gene, D gene, clone size, J gene, CDR3 length, CDR3 protein, CDR3 DNA. The D gene is left open where the match is weak. Only part of the rows carry a size: once, few, many, or a class if the clone is expanded.

v_gene: TRBV10-2; d_gene: TRBD1; abundance: .; j_gene: TRBJ1-6; len: 14; CDR3aa: CASSPGTANSPLHF; CDR3nt: TGCGCCAGCAGTCCCGGGACAGCTAATTCACCCCTCCACTTT
v_gene: TRBV5-1; d_gene: .; abundance: .; j_gene: TRBJ2-7; len: 13; CDR3aa: CASSLDQGYEQYF; CDR3nt: TGCGCCAGCAGCTTGGACCAAGGCTACGAGCAGTACTTC
v_gene: TRBV6-5; d_gene: TRBD1; abundance: once; j_gene: TRBJ2-3; len: 15; CDR3aa: CASSTTGQSTDTQYF; CDR3nt: TGTGCCAGCAGTACAACGGGACAGAGCACAGATACGCAGTATTTT
v_gene: TRBV7-9; d_gene: TRBD2; abundance: .; j_gene: TRBJ2-3; len: 17; CDR3aa: CASSRLGLAGSTDTQYF; CDR3nt: TGTGCCAGCAGCCGCTTAGGGCTAGCGGGTAGCACAGATACGCAGTATTTT
v_gene: TRBV5-1; d_gene: .; abundance: few; j_gene: TRBJ2-7; len: 14; CDR3aa: CASIPDASSYEQYF; CDR3nt: TGCGCCAGCATCCCCGACGCCAGCTCCTACGAGCAGTACTTC
v_gene: TRBV29-1; d_gene: .; abundance: .; j_gene: TRBJ2-5; len: 11; CDR3aa: CSVEVEETQYF; CDR3nt: TGCAGCGTTGAAGTCGAAGAGACCCAGTACTTC
v_gene: TRBV5-1; d_gene: TRBD2; abundance: .; j_gene: TRBJ2-7; len: 15; CDR3aa: CASSLDGTSGTEQYF; CDR3nt: TGCGCCAGCAGCTTAGACGGGACTAGCGGTACCGAGCAGTACTTC
v_gene: TRBV29-1; d_gene: .; abundance: once; j_gene: TRBJ1-2; len: 13; CDR3aa: CSVVSSGARGYTF; CDR3nt: TGCAGCGTTGTTTCGTCAGGGGCGCGTGGCTACACCTTC
v_gene: TRBV2; d_gene: .; abundance: .; j_gene: TRBJ1-1; len: 14; CDR3aa: CASSERRTVTEAFF; CDR3nt: TGTGCCAGCAGTGAACGTAGGACCGTCACTGAAGCTTTCTTT
v_gene: TRBV21-1; d_gene: .; abundance: .; j_gene: TRBJ1-2; len: 14; CDR3aa: CASSDVLLLAGYTF; CDR3nt: TGTGCCAGCAGCGACGTTCTGCTACTAGCTGGCTACACCTTC
v_gene: TRBV5-1; d_gene: .; abundance: few; j_gene: TRBJ1-4; len: 15; CDR3aa: CASSLAPSLNEKLFF; CDR3nt: TGCGCCAGCAGTCTTGCGCCGAGCCTTAATGAAAAACTGTTTTTT
v_gene: TRBV19; d_gene: .; abundance: .; j_gene: TRBJ1-2; len: 18; CDR3aa: CASSMTTNPVSGTYGYTF; CDR3nt: TGTGCCAGTAGTATGACAACAAATCCGGTGTCCGGCACCTATGGCTACACCTTC
v_gene: TRBV7-2; d_gene: .; abundance: once; j_gene: TRBJ2-3; len: 13; CDR3aa: CASTMRVTDTQYF; CDR3nt: TGTGCCAGCACCATGAGGGTCACAGATACGCAGTATTTT
v_gene: TRBV14; d_gene: .; abundance: few; j_gene: TRBJ2-2; len: 14; CDR3aa: CASSQDLATGELFF; CDR3nt: TGTGCCAGCAGCCAAGATTTGGCCACCGGGGAGCTGTTTTTT
v_gene: TRBV2; d_gene: .; abundance: .; j_gene: TRBJ1-6; len: 16; CDR3aa: CASSERGGSYNSPLHF; CDR3nt: TGTGCCAGCAGTGAACGGGGGGGGTCCTATAATTCACCCCTCCACTTT
v_gene: TRBV6-1; d_gene: .; abundance: .; j_gene: TRBJ1-4; len: 15; CDR3aa: CASSDYRSLGEKLFF; CDR3nt: TGTGCCAGCAGCGATTACAGGTCCTTGGGTGAAAAACTGTTTTTT
v_gene: TRBV19; d_gene: TRBD1; abundance: .; j_gene: TRBJ2-7; len: 13; CDR3aa: CASSIGQGREQYF; CDR3nt: TGTGCCAGTAGTATCGGACAGGGTAGGGAGCAGTACTTC
v_gene: TRBV1; d_gene: .; abundance: .; j_gene: TRBJ2-1; len: 13; CDR3aa: CTSSQDGSGEQFF; CDR3nt: TGCACCAGCAGCCAAGATGGCAGCGGGGAGCAGTTCTTC
v_gene: TRBV9; d_gene: .; abundance: .; j_gene: TRBJ1-1; len: 15; CDR3aa: CASSVGTVLNTEAFF; CDR3nt: TGTGCCAGCAGCGTAGGGACCGTCCTGAACACTGAAGCTTTCTTT
v_gene: TRBV4-3; d_gene: .; abundance: .; j_gene: TRBJ1-6; len: 15; CDR3aa: CASSQGQPSNSPPHF; CDR3nt: TGCGCCAGCAGCCAAGGGCAGCCTTCAAATTCACCCCCCCACTTT
v_gene: TRBV4-1; d_gene: .; abundance: .; j_gene: TRBJ2-2; len: 16; CDR3aa: CASSQGAGDNTGELFF; CDR3nt: TGCGCCAGCAGCCAAGGGGCAGGGGATAACACCGGGGAGCTGTTTTTT
v_gene: TRBV19; d_gene: TRBD1; abundance: .; j_gene: TRBJ1-3; len: 15; CDR3aa: CASSTTGVSGNTIYF; CDR3nt: TGTGCCAGTAGTACAACAGGGGTTTCTGGAAACACCATATATTTT